The sequence of this T cell receptor (beta chain) was determined in a study of blood T cell repertoires in COVID-19. The overall study: Donors in the United States, Italy and Spain gave samples during acute or convalescent COVID-19.

Clones were read by immunoSEQ multiplex PCR, and TCRdb kept only the in-frame ones, dropping some. The data show around 140,000 clones, approximately 84% seen once. Membership in each cohort depended on participant-reported clinical history. V was shortened by 7 bases and J by 4 bases, with 15 bases between the two germline ends. Germline loops: CDR1 SEHNR, CDR2 FQNEAQ (reference sequence). There are 14 residues in the CDR3. The sequenced material came from PBMCs or T cells enriched from blood (not recorded which). The clonotype comes from a woman aged 50 to 65 with acute COVID-19. The chain uses TRBV7-9 and TRBJ2-3; D is unresolved. In DNA, the CDR3 is TGTGCCAGCACCTTCCATCAAAGCGCAGATACGCAGTATTTT. Its translation is CASTFHQSADTQYF.